This is a list of T cell receptor beta chains from one sample in a study of shared clonotypes between healthy human individuals. The table came from immunoSEQ multiplex PCR; TCRdb's copy has only in-frame clones and leaves some out. The table shows 1.5 million to 2.5 million clones, with less than 95% occurring only once. The sample taken for sequencing was naive CD8+ T cells sorted from blood. Receptors were obtained from a man aged 18 to 30 in good health. Each CDR3 is given with its conserved first and last residue. D genes are given only for firm matches. Where a row states a size, it is once, few, many or the class of an expanded clone; other rows omit it.

>TRBV5-1|.|TRBJ2-1|.
CASSPDLSSYNEQFF
TGCGCCAGCAGTCCCGACTTGAGCTCCTACAATGAGCAGTTCTTC
>TRBV6-5|.|TRBJ1-1|.
CASSYSEGRTEAFF
TGTGCCAGCAGTTACTCGGAGGGCCGTACTGAAGCTTTCTTT
>TRBV4-1|.|TRBJ2-7|.
CASSQEMGTVTYEQYF
TGCGCCAGCAGCCAAGAGATGGGGACGGTTACCTACGAGCAGTACTTC
>TRBV7-6|.|TRBJ2-1|.
CASSVGSLVGYNEQFF
TGTGCCAGCAGCGTTGGGTCTTTGGTGGGGTACAATGAGCAGTTCTTC
>TRBV19|once|TRBJ2-1|TRBD1
CASSIVPDRAYNEQFF
TGTGCCAGTAGTATAGTTCCGGACAGGGCTTACAATGAGCAGTTCTTC
>TRBV15|.|TRBJ1-2|TRBD1
CATSREGTGAPYGYTF
TGTGCCACCAGCAGAGAGGGGACAGGGGCCCCCTATGGCTACACCTTC
>TRBV5-1|.|TRBJ2-3|TRBD2
CASSPFSGGAADTQYF
TGCGCCAGCAGCCCGTTTAGCGGGGGGGCCGCAGATACGCAGTATTTT
>TRBV19|.|TRBJ1-2|.
CASSIDPGPLYGYTF
TGTGCCAGTAGTATAGATCCGGGTCCCCTTTATGGCTACACCTTC
>TRBV6-6|.|TRBJ2-7|TRBD1
CASRHPGQPYEQYF
TGTGCCAGCAGGCACCCGGGACAGCCCTACGAGCAGTACTTC
>TRBV4-2|.|TRBJ2-3|TRBD2
CASSQEAGEDTQYF
TGTGCCAGCAGCCAAGAAGCGGGGGAGGATACGCAGTATTTT
>TRBV4-3|once|TRBJ2-1|.
CASSQDLPGAYSYNEQFF
TGCGCCAGCAGCCAAGATCTGCCGGGAGCTTATTCCTACAATGAGCAGTTCTTC
>TRBV6-1|.|TRBJ1-5|.
CASSDEEDQPQHF
TGTGCCAGCAGTGATGAGGAGGATCAGCCCCAGCATTTT
>TRBV27|.|TRBJ1-2|TRBD1
CASSPGTGGLGGYTF
TGTGCCAGCAGTCCTGGGACAGGGGGTTTGGGTGGCTACACCTTC
>TRBV4-1|.|TRBJ2-1|.
CASSQDPTVSSYNEQFF
TGCGCCAGCAGCCAAGATCCCACAGTGAGCTCCTACAATGAGCAGTTCTTC
>TRBV4-3|.|TRBJ2-7|TRBD2
CASSQDLGGSPYEQYF
TGCGCCAGCAGCCAAGATCTCGGCGGGAGCCCCTACGAGCAGTACTTC
>TRBV10-2|.|TRBJ1-1|.
CASSEYEDGSADTEAFF
TGCGCCAGCAGTGAATACGAAGACGGGTCCGCGGACACTGAAGCTTTCTTT
>TRBV12-5|once|TRBJ2-7|.
CASGWALGKTYEQYF
TGTGCTAGTGGTTGGGCACTAGGGAAGACCTACGAGCAGTACTTC
>TRBV7-9|.|TRBJ2-5|.
CASTTSMGETQYF
TGTGCCAGCACCACATCCATGGGGGAGACCCAGTACTTC
>TRBV7-9|.|TRBJ2-7|.
CASSGERAPTYEQYF
TGTGCCAGCAGCGGAGAGCGAGCCCCAACCTACGAGCAGTACTTC
>TRBV5-6|.|TRBJ2-7|.
CASSLRTGEQYF
TGTGCCAGCAGCTTACGGACGGGCGAGCAGTACTTC
>TRBV13|once|TRBJ2-3|TRBD1
CASSQGQGRDTQYF
TGTGCCAGCAGCCAGGGACAGGGGAGAGATACGCAGTATTTT
>TRBV4-1|.|TRBJ2-3|.
CASSQGEASTDTQYF
TGCGCCAGCAGCCAAGGGGAGGCTAGCACAGATACGCAGTATTTT
>TRBV6-1|.|TRBJ1-1|.
CASTPSGLVTSEAFF
TGTGCCAGCACCCCAAGCGGACTCGTGACGAGCGAAGCTTTCTTT
>TRBV6-5|.|TRBJ2-1|TRBD1
CASRNRGQVDDEQFF
TGTGCCAGCAGGAACAGGGGGCAGGTCGACGATGAGCAGTTCTTC
>TRBV6-6|.|TRBJ2-7|TRBD1
CASTSPGGFYEQYF
TGTGCCAGCACCTCCCCAGGGGGCTTCTACGAGCAGTACTTC
>TRBV4-3|once|TRBJ2-1|TRBD2
CASSLLAGAYNEQFF
TGCGCCAGCAGCCTACTAGCGGGAGCTTATAATGAGCAGTTCTTC
>TRBV7-2|.|TRBJ2-7|.
CASSLVLPGFYEQYF
TGTGCCAGCAGCTTAGTCTTACCAGGATTTTACGAGCAGTACTTC
>TRBV4-3|.|TRBJ2-7|TRBD2
CASSQDRFLTGLAQYF
TGCGCCAGCAGCCAAGATCGGTTCTTGACAGGACTAGCACAGTACTTC
>TRBV27|.|TRBJ2-3|TRBD2
CASSLLAGAADTQYF
TGTGCCAGCAGTTTATTAGCGGGCGCTGCAGATACGCAGTATTTT
>TRBV7-6|.|TRBJ2-5|.
CASSLDFYGETQYF
TGTGCCAGCAGCCTGGACTTCTACGGGGAGACCCAGTACTTC
>TRBV2|.|TRBJ1-5|.
CASSEGRVDQPQHF
TGTGCCAGCAGTGAAGGAAGGGTGGATCAGCCCCAGCATTTT
>TRBV27|.|TRBJ1-5|.
CASKRGGSAFGGNQPQHF
TGTGCCAGTAAGCGGGGCGGCAGTGCTTTTGGGGGCAATCAGCCCCAGCATTTT
>TRBV11-2|few|TRBJ1-4|.
CASSLVSYEKLFF
TGTGCCAGCAGCTTAGTTTCTTATGAAAAACTGTTTTTT
>TRBV11-2|.|TRBJ2-1|.
CASSLDPRDQIYNEQFF
TGTGCCAGCAGCTTAGATCCCCGGGACCAGATCTACAATGAGCAGTTCTTC
>TRBV2|.|TRBJ2-3|TRBD2
CASSGQAGGYWDF
TGTGCCAGCAGTGGACAGGCGGGAGGGTATTGGGATTTT
>TRBV5-4|.|TRBJ1-5|TRBD1
CASSLGQRPGGNQPQHF
TGTGCCAGCAGCCTGGGACAGCGACCGGGAGGCAATCAGCCCCAGCATTTT
>TRBV10-3|.|TRBJ2-5|.
CAISDLAEETQYF
TGTGCCATCAGTGACTTAGCGGAAGAGACCCAGTACTTC
>TRBV6-1|.|TRBJ1-3|TRBD1
CASSRQGMENTIYF
TGTGCCAGCAGCCGACAGGGGATGGAAAACACCATATATTTT
>TRBV6-4|.|TRBJ1-1|.
CASSDLRVPNTEAFF
TGTGCCAGCAGTGACTTACGGGTTCCGAACACTGAAGCTTTCTTT
>TRBV19|.|TRBJ1-5|TRBD1
CASSWDRDGNQPQHF
TGTGCCAGTAGTTGGGACAGGGACGGCAATCAGCCCCAGCATTTT
>TRBV16|.|TRBJ1-1|.
CASSQPYRDAEAFF
TGTGCCAGCAGCCAACCCTACAGGGACGCTGAAGCTTTCTTT
>TRBV5-6|.|TRBJ2-7|TRBD2
CASSLELAGGGEQYF
TGTGCCAGCAGCTTGGAACTAGCGGGAGGTGGCGAGCAGTACTTC
>TRBV2|.|TRBJ2-7|TRBD2
CASKILAGGAYEQYF
TGTGCCAGCAAGATTCTAGCGGGGGGAGCCTACGAGCAGTACTTC
>TRBV28|.|TRBJ2-7|.
CASSLYGLKQYF
TGTGCCAGCAGTTTATATGGGCTGAAGCAGTACTTC
>TRBV5-1|.|TRBJ2-7|.
CASSLAGQHYEQYF
TGCGCCAGCAGCTTGGCCGGGCAGCACTACGAGCAGTACTTC
>TRBV28|.|TRBJ2-1|TRBD1
CASSLTAGGHNEQFF
TGTGCCAGCAGTTTAACGGCAGGGGGCCACAATGAGCAGTTCTTC
>TRBV30|.|TRBJ1-6|.
CACWDGSYNSPLHF
TGTGCCTGTTGGGACGGTTCCTATAATTCACCCCTCCACTTT
>TRBV4-3|.|TRBJ1-2|.
CASSHATLDGYTF
TGCGCCAGCAGCCATGCGACCCTCGACGGCTACACCTTC
>TRBV5-4|.|TRBJ1-2|TRBD1
CATIGDSYGYTF
TGTGCCACTATTGGGGACAGCTATGGCTACACCTTC
>TRBV9|once|TRBJ2-6|TRBD1
CASRGQGHTSGANVLTF
TGTGCCAGCAGGGGACAGGGACACACCTCTGGGGCCAACGTCCTGACTTTC
>TRBV13|.|TRBJ2-7|TRBD2
CASSPGGSSYEQYF
TGTGCCAGCAGCCCGGGGGGTAGCTCCTACGAGCAGTACTTC
>TRBV28|.|TRBJ1-6|.
CASSLGVEGLYDSPLHF
TGTGCCAGCAGTTTGGGCGTGGAGGGGCTGTACGATTCACCCCTCCACTTT
>TRBV30|.|TRBJ2-2|.
CAWSVWGGELFF
TGTGCCTGGAGTGTGTGGGGCGGGGAGCTGTTTTTT